A selection of T cell receptor beta chains follows, all from one sample in a study of blood T cells in healthy people across ages. MiXCR, run by TCRdb on the 5' RACE reads, gives a single entry per CDR3 protein. This sample has about 1.4 million distinct CDR3 sequences, with around 59% found just once. The material sequenced was blood. The receptors shown here come from a young man in good health. Both conserved end residues are part of each CDR3. D genes are given only for firm matches. Clone size is shown for a subset of rows, as once, few, many or a class of expanded clone.

j_call d_call v_call clone_size cdr3_aa cdr3_nt
TRBJ2-1 TRBD1 TRBV5-1 . CASSLERGQYNEQFF TGCGCCAGCAGCTTGGAAAGGGGGCAATACAATGAGCAGTTCTTC
TRBJ2-1 . TRBV28 . CASSVPGMWGNEQFF TGTGCCAGCAGCGTACCGGGTATGTGGGGGAATGAGCAGTTCTTC
TRBJ2-4 . TRBV3-2 . CASSRGLAEQYF TGTGCCAGCAGCCGGGGACTAGCTGAACAGTACTTC
TRBJ1-5 . TRBV15 few CATSRGQVREQPQHF TGTGCCACCAGCAGAGGACAGGTTCGGGAACAGCCCCAGCATTTT
TRBJ2-1 TRBD2 TRBV7-6 once CASSPQAGTSTRYEQFF TGTGCCAGCAGCCCGCAGGCCGGGACTAGCACCCGTTATGAGCAGTTCTTC
TRBJ2-7 TRBD2 TRBV7-8 . CASSPAQTSGSYEQYF TGTGCCAGCAGCCCCGCTCAGACTAGCGGGAGCTACGAGCAGTACTTC
TRBJ2-1 TRBD2 TRBV12-3/TRBV12-4 . CASSQTSGSRNEQFF TGTGCCAGCAGCCAGACTAGCGGGAGTAGGAATGAGCAGTTCTTC
TRBJ1-1 . TRBV6-5 . CAGSPQRTAEPGAFF TGTGCCGGCAGCCCTCAGAGGACAGCCGAACCGGGAGCTTTCTTT
TRBJ2-1 TRBD2 TRBV10-1 . CASSEQLAGAAETQFF TGCGCCAGCAGTGAACAACTAGCGGGAGCAGCAGAGACCCAGTTCTTC
TRBJ2-7 . TRBV4-1 few CASSHQGGGRYEQYF TGCGCCAGCAGCCATCAGGGAGGGGGGCGTTACGAGCAGTACTTC
TRBJ2-3 . TRBV12-3/TRBV12-4 . CASNPRGTDTQYF TGTGCCAGCAACCCCCGAGGCACAGATACGCAGTATTTT
TRBJ2-3 . TRBV5-1 once CASSFGQGPDAQYF TGCGCCAGCAGCTTTGGCCAGGGTCCAGATGCGCAGTATTTT
TRBJ2-5 . TRBV12-3/TRBV12-4 few CASSLSLAPSRETQYF TGTGCCAGCAGTTTATCCCTAGCTCCCTCACGGGAGACCCAGTACTTC
TRBJ2-2 TRBD1 TRBV7-2 . CASSLGGGAAGELFF TGTGCCAGCAGCTTAGGAGGGGGCGCGGCCGGGGAGCTGTTTTTT
TRBJ2-5 . TRBV10-3 few CAIKDKQETQYF TGTGCCATTAAGGACAAGCAAGAGACCCAGTACTTC
TRBJ2-7 TRBD2 TRBV6-2/TRBV6-3 . CAAGQLAGPYEQYF TGTGCCGCCGGTCAGTTAGCGGGACCCTACGAGCAGTACTTC
TRBJ2-7 . TRBV20-1 few CSARTMTESSYEQYF TGCAGTGCTAGAACCATGACAGAAAGCTCCTACGAGCAGTACTTC
TRBJ2-3 . TRBV28 few CASRGTQPRDTQYF TGTGCCAGCAGGGGGACCCAGCCCAGAGATACGCAGTATTTT
TRBJ1-5 . TRBV4-1 . CASSQVFGMYQPQHF TGCGCCAGCAGCCAAGTTTTTGGTATGTATCAGCCCCAGCATTTT
TRBJ2-3 TRBD1 TRBV5-6 few CASSLTGATTDTQYF TGTGCCAGCAGCTTAACAGGGGCGACCACAGATACGCAGTATTTT
TRBJ2-1 TRBD2 TRBV12-5 few CASGLGLAGENEQFF TGTGCTAGTGGTTTGGGACTAGCGGGAGAGAATGAGCAGTTCTTC
TRBJ2-1 TRBD2 TRBV20-1 few CSARDLVAGGNEQFF TGCAGTGCTAGAGATCTGGTAGCGGGGGGCAATGAGCAGTTCTTC
TRBJ2-4 . TRBV6-2/TRBV6-3 . CASSYVAQLAKNIQYF TGTGCCAGCAGTTACGTTGCACAACTAGCCAAAAACATTCAGTACTTC
TRBJ1-3 . TRBV10-3 . CAISDTGANSGNTIYF TGTGCCATCAGTGACACGGGGGCTAACTCTGGAAACACCATATATTTT
TRBJ1-6 . TRBV12-5 . CASGLVLDGSFNSPLHF TGTGCTAGTGGTTTGGTTTTAGACGGATCCTTTAATTCACCCCTCCACTTT
TRBJ2-3 . TRBV9 . CASSVYSSTDTQYF TGTGCCAGCAGCGTATACAGTAGCACAGATACGCAGTATTTT
TRBJ2-6 . TRBV7-2 . CASSSGDSLSGANVLTF TGTGCCAGCAGCTCGGGGGACAGCCTCTCTGGGGCCAACGTCCTGACTTTC
TRBJ2-7 TRBD2 TRBV25-1 . CASKKGTGGPSEQYF TGTGCCAGCAAGAAGGGGACGGGAGGGCCGAGCGAGCAGTACTTC
TRBJ1-6 TRBD1 TRBV4-2 . CASSQLGQARDSPLHF TGTGCCAGCAGCCAACTCGGACAGGCGAGGGATTCACCCCTCCACTTT
TRBJ2-3 . TRBV4-1 . CASSQTIGTDTQYF TGCGCCAGCAGCCAAACAATAGGGACAGATACGCAGTATTTT
TRBJ1-1 . TRBV9 . CAGGQRTEAFF TGTGCCGGCGGACAGCGGACTGAAGCTTTCTTT
TRBJ1-1 . TRBV7-6 . CASSATMNTEAFF TGTGCCAGCAGCGCCACAATGAACACTGAAGCTTTCTTT
TRBJ1-2 . TRBV4-1 . CASSQGGRLYTF TGCGCCAGCAGCCAAGGGGGCCGTCTTTACACCTTC
TRBJ2-7 . TRBV4-1 . CASSQVLSGIHEQYF TGCGCCAGCAGCCAAGTCTTATCCGGAATTCACGAGCAGTACTTC
TRBJ2-5 . TRBV4-1 . CASSQEGTVAHETQYF TGTGCCAGCAGCCAAGAAGGGACGGTAGCCCACGAGACCCAGTACTTC
TRBJ2-1 TRBD2 TRBV27 . CASSRLGGEQFF TGTGCCAGCAGCCGCCTGGGGGGGGAGCAGTTCTTC
TRBJ1-2 . TRBV20-1 few CSAIDLSRSYTF TGCAGTGCTATTGACCTCTCTAGGAGCTACACCTTC
TRBJ2-5 . TRBV11-2 few CASSLVRGTYQETQYF TGTGCCAGCAGCTTAGTTAGGGGGACGTACCAAGAGACCCAGTACTTC
TRBJ2-7 . TRBV20-1 . CSARGTTGTSYEQYF TGCAGTGCTAGGGGTACGACAGGTACCTCCTACGAGCAGTACTTC
TRBJ2-7 . TRBV2 . CASRGRDPPYEQYF TGTGCCAGCAGGGGCCGGGACCCTCCCTACGAGCAGTACTTC
TRBJ2-7 . TRBV14 . CASSQMGRVDEQYF TGTGCCAGCAGCCAAATGGGACGCGTCGACGAGCAGTACTTC
TRBJ2-1 TRBD2 TRBV2 . CASGTSGGVINEQFF TGTGCCAGCGGGACTAGCGGGGGCGTGATCAATGAGCAGTTCTTC
TRBJ2-7 . TRBV25-1 . CASSVFAGSMDEQYF TGTGCCAGCAGTGTGTTCGCAGGGAGTATGGACGAGCAGTACTTC
TRBJ1-5 . TRBV27 . CASSLQGNNQPQHF TGTGCCAGCAGTTTGCAGGGTAACAATCAGCCCCAGCATTTT
TRBJ1-1 . TRBV5-1 few CASSLNDARLAFF TGCGCCAGCAGCCTAAACGACGCGCGTTTGGCTTTCTTT
TRBJ1-6 TRBD1 TRBV7-9 . CASSPPRTGRDNSPLHF TGTGCCAGCAGCCCTCCACGGACAGGGCGAGATAATTCACCCCTCCACTTT
TRBJ2-1 . TRBV29-1 . CSVGPTAGATYNEQFF TGCAGCGTTGGACCCACGGCGGGGGCAACTTACAATGAGCAGTTCTTC
TRBJ2-3 . TRBV5-5 . CASSNRQTTGTDTQYF TGTGCCAGCAGCAACCGGCAGACTACTGGCACAGATACGCAGTATTTT